This T cell receptor beta chain emerged from a study of cytomegalovirus exposure and HLA in healthy donors. Study-level findings and limits: Confirmation in vitro established that a few CMV-associated chains were specific for CMV antigens. Upon later analysis, TCR association rates were observed to vary by HLA locus, being highest for DRB1 and lowest for HLA-C.

With regard to this clone: Antigen specificity is unknown.

The PCR used 60 Vbeta and 13 Jbeta primers. Libraries were prepared by immunoSEQ multiplex PCR; TCRdb keeps only in-frame clonotypes and omits some of them. The table lists over 75,000 clones, over 70% of them singletons. This clonotype was sampled from a man in his fifties in good health and CMV-seropositive. The sequenced sample was PBMCs.

The CDR3 sequence: CASSEARYRADTQYF. The CDR3 DNA is TGTGCCAGCAGTGAAGCGCGGTACCGCGCAGATACGCAGTATTTT. This chain uses TRBV6-1 with TRBJ2-3; D is unclear. V was cut by 0 bases and J by 4 bases, with 11 bases left in between. The germline V gene encodes CDR1 MNHNS and CDR2 SASEGT. The CDR3 is made up of 15 amino acids.